A single sample gave rise to the 17 T cell receptor beta chains below, sequenced in a study of graft-versus-host responses after intestinal transplantation. Some clones are missing from TCRdb's copy, which holds only in-frame ones; the method was immunoSEQ multiplex PCR. The sample shows about 10,000 clones, under 40% of them seen only once. The sequencing here drew on alloreactive CD4+ T cells from a mixed lymphocyte reaction culture, taken before transplantation. Stated subset: CFSE-low proliferating T cells sorted from roughly six-day pre-transplant mixed lymphocyte reaction (GvH or HvG direction). The receptor set was obtained from a human patient who was an organ donor for intestinal transplantation.

The V gene is TRBV28, the J gene TRBJ1-2; D is perhaps TRBD1 (5 bases). The CDR3 runs to 12 residues. Trimming took off 8 bases at V and 6 bases at J, with 13 bases between the two ends. CDR1 MDHEN and CDR2 SYDVKM come from the germline V gene. The CDR3 here is CASETGGHGYTF. In DNA form, the CDR3 reads TGTGCCAGCGAAACCGGGGGTCATGGCTACACCTTC.

Worth noting for this clone: At one boundary the junction diverges from the germline segment, which might be a read error. J is TRBJ2-7 and V is TRBV7-7, with D possibly matching TRBD2 (5 bases). CDR3 length: 15 residues. CDR1 SSHAT and CDR2 FNYEAQ come from the germline V gene (reference sequence). CDR3: CASSGRTPTLYEQYF. As DNA, the CDR3 is TGTGCTAGCAGCGGCCGGACTCCGACCCTCTACGAGCAGTACTTC. The complete variable domain, with remaining parts taken from reference TRBV7-7 and TRBJ2-7, reads GAGVSQSPRYKVTKRGQDVTLRCDPISSHATLYWYQQALGQGPEFLTYFNYEAQPDKSGLPSDRFSAERPEGSISTLTIQRTEQRDSAMYRCASSGRTPTLYEQYFGPGTRLTVT.

This clone was seen a handful of times. The chain recombines TRBV5-4 with TRBJ2-2; 9 bases match TRBD2. CDR3 length equals 16 residues. The germline gives CDR1 SGHNT, CDR2 YYREEE (reference sequence). Trimming at V came to 4 bases and at J to 6 bases, leaving 10 bases not matched to a gene. CDR3: CASSQQPGLAAGELFF. CDR3 DNA: TGTGCCAGCAGCCAACAACCGGGACTAGCAGCCGGGGAGCTGTTTTTT.

The V call is TRBV28, the J call TRBJ2-1; 12 bases match TRBD2. This CDR3 spans 18 amino acids. V was clipped by 4 bases and J by 2 bases; unmatched bases: 9. From germline, CDR1 is MDHEN and CDR2 SYDVKM. The DNA of the CDR3 is TGTGCCAGCAGTTCGACTAGCGGGGGCCTCTCCACCTACAATGAGCAGTTCTTC. Translated, it gives CASSSTSGGLSTYNEQFF.

The chain couples TRBV7-3 to TRBJ2-1, with D possibly TRBD2 on 6 matching bases. Per germline, CDR1 SGHTA and CDR2 FQGTGA. The CDR3 is 13 amino acids. V was clipped by 5 bases and J by 3 bases, with 8 bases between them. The CDR3 nucleotides are TGTGCCAGCAGCGACGGGGGCTACAATGAGCAGTTCTTC. Protein sequence: CASSDGGYNEQFF.

The chain couples TRBV27 to TRBJ2-7, with 9 bases aligning to TRBD1. CDR1 and CDR2 from the germline V gene are MNHEY and SMNVEV (reference sequence). Losses at the gene ends were 4 bases for V and 1 base for J; bases not matched to a gene: 5. The CDR3 contains 15 residues. This CDR3 is CASSSGQGKSYEQYF. CDR3 coding DNA: TGTGCCAGCAGTTCGGGACAGGGCAAATCCTACGAGCAGTACTTC.

This clone was observed a handful of times. The rearrangement uses TRBV6-5 and TRBJ1-3; D unclear. V gave up 2 bases and J gave up 0 bases, with 5 bases separating them. The length of the CDR3 is 14 residues. Per the germline V gene, CDR1 is MNHEY and CDR2 is SVGAGI. The CDR3 DNA follows: TGTGCCAGCAGTTACGAGCGCTCTGGAAACACCATATATTTT. Residues: CASSYERSGNTIYF.

This clone is medium-sized (0.01 to 0.1%) by share. The J gene is TRBJ2-3, the V gene TRBV6-5; D is ambiguous. The ends were cut back, 6 bases at V and 1 base at J, with 8 bases in the middle. Germline V gene lookup returns CDR1 MNHEY and CDR2 SVGAGI. CDR3 length: 13 residues. The CDR3 DNA sequence: TGTGCCAGCAGGAGGCCGGGCACAGATACGCAGTATTTT. This translates into CASRRPGTDTQYF.

This sequence joins TRBV7-9 and TRBJ2-3; possibly TRBD2 for D (6 bases). Germline assignment: CDR1 SEHNR and CDR2 FQNEAQ (reference sequence). The CDR3 is 15 residues long. V was pared by 5 bases and J by 3 bases, with 15 bases between. CDR3 protein: CASSPMGGKTDTQYF. CDR3 bases: TGTGCCAGCAGCCCTATGGGGGGAAAGACAGATACGCAGTATTTT.

The sample holds a few counts of this clone. V gene TRBV6-5 combines with J gene TRBJ2-6; D call uncertain. The V end was cut by 9 bases, the J end by 0 bases, with 9 bases between. Germline-derived CDR1 and CDR2 are MNHEY and SVGAGI. This CDR3 has 14 residues. The CDR3 here is CASHPSSGANVLTF. CDR3 DNA sequence: TGTGCCAGTCATCCCAGCTCTGGGGCCAACGTCCTGACTTTC.

Within the sample, this clone is medium-sized. The chain has TRBV18 and TRBJ1-1; possibly TRBD1 for D (6 bases). Trimming removed 3 bases at V and 1 base at J, with 6 bases between. The CDR3 has 13 amino acids. Germline CDR1 is KGHSH and CDR2 is LQKENI. The CDR3 region is CASSPGQNTEAFF. CDR3 in DNA: TGTGCCAGCTCACCGGGACAGAACACTGAAGCTTTCTTT. Supplemented by reference TRBV18 and TRBJ1-1, the full variable domain reads NAGVMQNPRHLVRRRGQEARLRCSPMKGHSHVYWYRQLPEEGLKFMVYLQKENIIDESGMPKERFSAEFPKEGPSILRIQQVVRGDSAAYFCASSPGQNTEAFFGQGTRLTVV.

This clone was counted between two and nine times. The gene calls are TRBV4-3 and TRBJ1-2; D ambiguous. The germline V gene encodes CDR1 LGHNA and CDR2 YSLEER. V shed 1 base and J shed 4 bases, with 7 bases lying between them. CDR3 length: 13 residues. In nucleotides, the CDR3 is TGCGCCAGCAGCCAAGGGCTTCTCTATGGCTACACCTTC. This encodes CASSQGLLYGYTF.

By its share, this clone is medium-sized. J is TRBJ2-7 and V is TRBV28; a possible D gene is TRBD1 (7 bases). V was shortened by 7 bases and J by 5 bases, with 18 bases between the two germline ends. The length of the CDR3 is 14 residues. Germline V lookup: CDR1 MDHEN, CDR2 SYDVKM. The CDR3 sequence: CASNPRGAMDEQYF. The CDR3 region has the DNA TGTGCCAGCAACCCCAGGGGGGCTATGGACGAGCAGTACTTC.

The chain joins TRBV4-1 to TRBJ1-5; TRBD1 agrees at 7 bases. V was clipped by 3 bases and J by 5 bases; unmatched bases: 4. Germline CDR1 reads MGHRA; CDR2 reads YSYEKL. This CDR3 contains 14 residues. The CDR3 coding sequence is TGCGCCAGCAGCCATGGGGACAGACATCAGCCCCAGCATTTT. Translated: CASSHGDRHQPQHF.

The genes are TRBV29-1 and TRBJ2-1, with a weak D call TRBD1 (5 bases). Deletions cut 6 bases from V and 3 bases from J, with 15 bases between. This CDR3 region has 14 residues. The V gene's germline CDR1 is SQVTM and CDR2 ANQGSEA. CDR3 region: CSVQDKRNYNEQFF. The CDR3 DNA follows: TGCAGCGTCCAGGACAAAAGGAACTACAATGAGCAGTTCTTC.

This clone occurred a few times. This chain joins TRBV19 and TRBJ2-7; possible D gene TRBD2, 5 bases. Trimming removed 1 base at V and 5 bases at J, with 15 bases between. CDR3 length equals 15 residues. Germline loops: CDR1 LNHDA, CDR2 SQIVND (reference sequence). The CDR3 nucleotides read TGTGCCAGTAGTATAGGTGCGACGGGGAGAAACGAGCAGTACTTC. Encoded protein: CASSIGATGRNEQYF.

The chain employs TRBV9 and TRBJ2-2, with D uncertain. The CDR3 covers 16 residues. Germline V lookup: CDR1 SGDLS, CDR2 YYNGEE. V gave up 2 bases and J gave up 4 bases, with 15 bases separating them. CDR3 protein: CASSVGPELPTGELFF. The CDR3 DNA reads TGTGCCAGCAGCGTGGGCCCTGAGCTCCCCACCGGGGAGCTGTTTTTT.